This T cell receptor (beta chain) was captured in a study of T cell responses to AZD1222 COVID-19 vaccine. V gave up 5 bases and J gave up 5 bases; unmatched junction bases: 8. Germline-derived CDR1 and CDR2 are SGHAT and FQNNGV. The CDR3 consists of 15 residues. Notes on the study in general: Scientists sampled the repertoires only once the peak T cell response had passed.

Comments on this clone: Its antigen remains unknown.

Repertoires were generated with immunoSEQ multiplex PCR, while TCRdb's copy carries only in-frame clones and drops some. The table records about 150,000 clones, roughly nine tenths of them present only once. The sample here was peripheral blood, taken 28 days after the second AZD1222 dose. The rearrangement links TRBV11-2 to TRBJ2-1, with TRBD1 matching 8 bases. This receptor was obtained from an adult who received the AZD1222 COVID-19 vaccine. The CDR3 coding sequence is TGTGCCAGCAGCCCCAGTGACAGGGGTCACAATGAGCAGTTCTTC. Its protein is CASSPSDRGHNEQFF.